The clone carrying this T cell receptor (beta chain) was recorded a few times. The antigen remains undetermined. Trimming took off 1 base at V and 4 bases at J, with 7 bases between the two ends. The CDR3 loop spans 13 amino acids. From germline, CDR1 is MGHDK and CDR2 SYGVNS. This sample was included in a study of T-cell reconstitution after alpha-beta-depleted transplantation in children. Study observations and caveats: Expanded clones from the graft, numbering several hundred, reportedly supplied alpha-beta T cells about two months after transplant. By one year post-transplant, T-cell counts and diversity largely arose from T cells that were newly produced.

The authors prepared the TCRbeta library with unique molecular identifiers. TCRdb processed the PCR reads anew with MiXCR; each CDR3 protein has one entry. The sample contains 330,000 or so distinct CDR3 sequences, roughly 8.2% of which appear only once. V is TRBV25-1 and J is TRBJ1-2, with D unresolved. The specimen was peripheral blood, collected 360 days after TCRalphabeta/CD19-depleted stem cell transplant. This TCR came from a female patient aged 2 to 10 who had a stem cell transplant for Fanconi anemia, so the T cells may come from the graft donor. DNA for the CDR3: TGTGCCAGCAGTGAATCCCTGACCTATGGCTACACCTTC. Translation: CASSESLTYGYTF.